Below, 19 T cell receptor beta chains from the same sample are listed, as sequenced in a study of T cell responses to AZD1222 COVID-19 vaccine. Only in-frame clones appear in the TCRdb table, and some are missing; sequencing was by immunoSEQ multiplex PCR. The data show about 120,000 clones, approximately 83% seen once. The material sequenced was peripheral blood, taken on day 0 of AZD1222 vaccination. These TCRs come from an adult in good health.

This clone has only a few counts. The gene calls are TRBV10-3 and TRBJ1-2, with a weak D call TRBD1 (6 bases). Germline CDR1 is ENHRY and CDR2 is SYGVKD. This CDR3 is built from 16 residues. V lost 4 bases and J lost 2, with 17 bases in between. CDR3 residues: CAISVGSGQPNYGYTF. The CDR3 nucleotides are TGTGCCATCAGTGTAGGATCGGGACAACCAAACTATGGCTACACCTTC.

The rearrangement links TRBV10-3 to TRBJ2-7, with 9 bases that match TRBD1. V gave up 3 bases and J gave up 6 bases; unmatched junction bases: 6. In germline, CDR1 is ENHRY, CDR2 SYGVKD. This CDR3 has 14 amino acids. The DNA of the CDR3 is TGTGCCATCAGTGACCGCGGGACAGGGTTCGAGCAGTACTTC. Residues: CAISDRGTGFEQYF.

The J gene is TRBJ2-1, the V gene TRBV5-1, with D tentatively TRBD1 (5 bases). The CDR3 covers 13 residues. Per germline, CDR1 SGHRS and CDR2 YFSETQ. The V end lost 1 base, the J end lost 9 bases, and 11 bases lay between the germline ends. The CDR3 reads CASSLSGATEQFF. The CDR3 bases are TGCGCCAGCAGCTTGAGTGGGGCCACTGAGCAGTTCTTC.

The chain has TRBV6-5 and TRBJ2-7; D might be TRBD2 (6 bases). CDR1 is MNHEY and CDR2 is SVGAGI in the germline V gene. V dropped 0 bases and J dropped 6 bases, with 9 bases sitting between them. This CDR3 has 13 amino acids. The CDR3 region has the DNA TGTGCCAGCAGTTACTCGCGGGGTGGCGAGCAGTACTTC. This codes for CASSYSRGGEQYF.

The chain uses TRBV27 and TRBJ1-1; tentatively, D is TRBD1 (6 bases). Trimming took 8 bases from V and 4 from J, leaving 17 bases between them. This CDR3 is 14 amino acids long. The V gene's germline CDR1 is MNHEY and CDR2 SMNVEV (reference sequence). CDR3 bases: TGTGCCAGCCGACCCCAGGGGATGGGCACTGAAGCTTTCTTT. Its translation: CASRPQGMGTEAFF.

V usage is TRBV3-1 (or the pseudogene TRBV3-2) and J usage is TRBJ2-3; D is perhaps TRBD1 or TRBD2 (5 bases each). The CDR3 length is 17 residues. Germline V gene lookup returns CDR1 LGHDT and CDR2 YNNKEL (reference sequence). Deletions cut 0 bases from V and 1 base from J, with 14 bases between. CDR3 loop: CASSQDLRTGRTDTQYF. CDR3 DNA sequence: TGTGCCAGCAGCCAAGATTTACGAACGGGGCGCACAGATACGCAGTATTTT.

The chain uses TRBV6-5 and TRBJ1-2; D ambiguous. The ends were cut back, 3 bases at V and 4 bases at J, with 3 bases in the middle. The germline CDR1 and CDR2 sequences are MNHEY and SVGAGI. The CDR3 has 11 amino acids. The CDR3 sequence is CASSYGYGYTF. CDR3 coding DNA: TGTGCCAGCAGTTATGGCTATGGCTACACCTTC.

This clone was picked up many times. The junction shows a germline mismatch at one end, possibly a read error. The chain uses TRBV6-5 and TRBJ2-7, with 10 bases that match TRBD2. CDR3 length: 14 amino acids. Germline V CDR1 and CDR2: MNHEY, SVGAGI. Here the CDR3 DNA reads TGTGCCAGCAGTCCCATAGCGGGAGGAACGCGCTACCTCTTC. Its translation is CASSPIAGGTRYLF.

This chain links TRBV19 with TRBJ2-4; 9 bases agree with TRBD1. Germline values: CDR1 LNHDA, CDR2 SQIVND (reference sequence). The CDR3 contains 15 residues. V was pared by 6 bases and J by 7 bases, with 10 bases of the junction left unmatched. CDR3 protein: CASSSDRGRANIQYF. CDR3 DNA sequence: TGTGCCAGTAGCTCGGACAGGGGAAGGGCGAACATTCAGTACTTC.

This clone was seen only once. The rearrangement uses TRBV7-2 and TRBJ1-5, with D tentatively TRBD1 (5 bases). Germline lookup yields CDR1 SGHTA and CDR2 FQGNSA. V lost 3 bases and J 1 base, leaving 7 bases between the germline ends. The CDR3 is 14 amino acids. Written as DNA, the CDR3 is TGTGCCAGCAGCTTCTGGGGCAGCAATCAGCCCCAGCATTTT. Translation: CASSFWGSNQPQHF.

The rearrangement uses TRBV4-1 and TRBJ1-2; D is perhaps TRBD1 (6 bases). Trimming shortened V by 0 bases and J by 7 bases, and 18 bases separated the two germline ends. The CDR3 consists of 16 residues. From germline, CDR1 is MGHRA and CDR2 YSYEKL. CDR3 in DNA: TGCGCCAGCAGCCAAGATCGGGGACACCTCGGGGGTGGCTACACCTTC. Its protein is CASSQDRGHLGGGYTF.

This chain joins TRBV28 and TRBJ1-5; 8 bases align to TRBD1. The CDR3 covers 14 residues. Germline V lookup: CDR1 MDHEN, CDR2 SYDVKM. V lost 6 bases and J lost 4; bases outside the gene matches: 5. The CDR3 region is CASSPGQANQPQHF. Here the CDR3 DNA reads TGTGCCAGCAGCCCGGGACAGGCTAATCAGCCCCAGCATTTT.

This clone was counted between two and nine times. In DNA form, the CDR3 reads TGTGCCAGCAGATCTCAGGCAGAAGGCGATGGCTACACCTTC. This encodes CASRSQAEGDGYTF. This rearrangement joins TRBV7-3 to TRBJ1-2, with no clear D. There are 14 residues in the CDR3. V was shortened by 6 bases and J by 6 bases, with 17 bases between the two germline ends. Germline V gene sequence: CDR1 SGHTA, CDR2 FQGTGA.

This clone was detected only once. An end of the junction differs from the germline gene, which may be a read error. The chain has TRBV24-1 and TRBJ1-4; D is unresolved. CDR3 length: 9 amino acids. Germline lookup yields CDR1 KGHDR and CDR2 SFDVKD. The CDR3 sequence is CATREKLFF. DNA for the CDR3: TGTGCCACCCGTGAAAAACTGTTTTTT.

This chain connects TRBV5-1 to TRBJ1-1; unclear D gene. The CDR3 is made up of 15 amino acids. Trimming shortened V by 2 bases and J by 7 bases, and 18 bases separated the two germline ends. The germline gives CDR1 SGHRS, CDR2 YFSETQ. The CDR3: CASSLSPQPGNEAFF. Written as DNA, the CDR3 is TGCGCCAGCAGCTTATCCCCCCAGCCGGGTAATGAAGCTTTCTTT.

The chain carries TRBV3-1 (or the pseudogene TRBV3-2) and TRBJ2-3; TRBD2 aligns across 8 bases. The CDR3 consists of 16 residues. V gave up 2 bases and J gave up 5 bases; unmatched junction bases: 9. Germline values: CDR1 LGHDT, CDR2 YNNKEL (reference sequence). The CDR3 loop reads CASSQPTTSGEDTQYF. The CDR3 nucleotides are TGTGCCAGCAGCCAACCCACTACTAGCGGCGAAGATACGCAGTATTTT.

The CDR3 region has the DNA TGTGCCAGCAGCTTAAGGGGAGGGACCCCCAAAAACATTCAGTACTTC. Translation: CASSLRGGTPKNIQYF. The genes are TRBV7-2 and TRBJ2-4, with 7 bases aligning to TRBD2. V lost 2 bases, J lost 2 bases, and 6 bases stayed unmatched. The CDR3 spans 16 residues. Looked up from germline, CDR1 is SGHTA and CDR2 is FQGNSA.

The DNA of the CDR3 is TGTGCCAGCAGAATCCGGGACAGGGACACCGGGGAGCTGTTTTTT. Translation gives CASRIRDRDTGELFF. V usage is TRBV6-5 and J usage is TRBJ2-2, with TRBD1 matching 9 bases. V trimming: 6 bases; J trimming: 3 bases; junction bases outside the gene matches: 5. The CDR3 loop spans 15 amino acids. Germline CDR1 and CDR2: MNHEY and SVGAGI.

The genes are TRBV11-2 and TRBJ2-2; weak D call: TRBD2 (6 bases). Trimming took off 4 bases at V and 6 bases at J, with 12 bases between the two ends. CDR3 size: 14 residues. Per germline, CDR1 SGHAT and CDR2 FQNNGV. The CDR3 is CASSSSLASGELFF. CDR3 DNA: TGTGCCAGCAGCTCGAGTCTAGCGTCCGGGGAGCTGTTTTTT.